These 32 T cell receptor beta chains came from one sample sequenced in a study of OX40 agonist ivuxolimab in advanced cancers. Produced via immunoSEQ multiplex PCR; TCRdb's table is partial and in-frame only. The data show 65,000 to 90,000 clones, 90% seen once. Sequenced here: CD4+ or CD8+ T cells sorted from blood, sampled in a trial of the OX40 agonist ivuxolimab. The receptors here all came from an adult with an advanced solid tumor such as melanoma, head and neck, liver or kidney cancer.

The rearrangement uses TRBV4-1 and TRBJ2-3, with D possibly being TRBD1 or TRBD2 (5 bases each). The germline V gene has CDR1 MGHRA and CDR2 YSYEKL. V lost 3 bases to trimming and J lost 4 bases, with 14 bases between them. The CDR3 is made up of 15 amino acids. This CDR3 is CASSQGPTMADTQYF. The CDR3 nucleotides read TGCGCCAGCAGCCAGGGACCAACGATGGCAGATACGCAGTATTTT.

The chain combines TRBV10-3 with TRBJ2-3, with D unclear. Looked up from germline, CDR1 is ENHRY and CDR2 is SYGVKD. The germline V and J ends were trimmed by 3 bases and 6 bases, with 13 bases remaining between them. CDR3 size: 14 residues. The CDR3 here is CAISDALNTDTQYF. DNA for the CDR3: TGTGCCATCAGTGATGCTTTGAACACGGATACGCAGTATTTT.

This sequence joins TRBV5-1 and TRBJ2-5; D not certain. This CDR3 spans 15 amino acids. V shed 0 bases and J shed 5 bases, with 14 bases lying between them. Germline V lookup: CDR1 SGHRS, CDR2 YFSETQ. CDR3: CASSLGVGQWETQYF. The CDR3 DNA reads TGCGCCAGCAGCTTGGGGGTGGGCCAGTGGGAGACCCAGTACTTC.

A word on this clone: Other DNA variants within this sample encode the same CDR3. CDR3 in DNA: TGCGCCAGCGCGGCAGGAAGCTCCTACGAGCAGTACTTC. The encoded protein is CASAAGSSYEQYF. The genes are TRBV10-1 and TRBJ2-7; D is unclear. V lost 8 bases, J lost 0 bases, and 11 bases lay in between. Germline-derived CDR1 and CDR2 are WNHNN and SYGVQD (reference sequence). The CDR3 spans 13 residues.

CDR3 coding DNA: TGCGCCAGCAGCTGGCGGGACAGGGAGCAAGAGACCCAGTACTTC. Encoded protein: CASSWRDREQETQYF. The chain has TRBV5-1 and TRBJ2-5; 9 nucleotides align to TRBD1. The V and J ends lost 3 bases and 2 bases, in that order; junction bases with no gene match: 5. CDR1 and CDR2 (germline): SGHRS, YFSETQ. CDR3 size: 15 residues.

This clone has only one observation. V is TRBV14 and J is TRBJ1-2; D perhaps matches TRBD1 (6 bases). The CDR3 has 15 residues. Trimming cost V 0 bases and J 4 bases, with 12 bases left between them. The germline V gene encodes CDR1 SGHDN and CDR2 FVKESK. For the CDR3, the DNA is TGTGCCAGCAGCCAAGAAAGGACAGACTTCTATGGCTACACCTTC. Its protein is CASSQERTDFYGYTF.

The V and J genes are TRBV7-9 and TRBJ1-2; 12 bases agree with TRBD1. Germline V gene data show CDR1 as SEHNR and CDR2 as FQNEAQ (reference sequence). J lost 3 bases, V lost 5 bases, and 7 bases had no gene match. CDR3 length: 16 residues. The CDR3 reads CASSIGTGGSYYGYTF. CDR3 coding DNA: TGTGCCAGCAGCATCGGGACAGGGGGCAGTTACTATGGCTACACCTTC.

J is TRBJ2-5 and V is TRBV28, with D tentatively TRBD1 (7 bases). The CDR3 covers 13 residues. V dropped 8 bases and J dropped 5 bases, with 15 bases sitting between them. CDR1 MDHEN and CDR2 SYDVKM come from the germline V gene. In nucleotides, the CDR3 is TGTGCCAGCGGGGGGACAGCCCTTGAGACCCAGTACTTC. Its protein is CASGGTALETQYF.

J is TRBJ1-5 and V is TRBV18; D uncertain. The germline CDR1 and CDR2 sequences are KGHSH and LQKENI. Trimming shortened V by 3 bases and J by 5 bases, and 8 bases separated the two germline ends. The CDR3 covers 13 residues. The DNA of the CDR3 is TGTGCCAGCTCACCTGGGTTAGATCAGCCCCAGCATTTT. It yields the protein CASSPGLDQPQHF.

The chain joins TRBV28 to TRBJ1-5; TRBD1 agrees at 8 bases. CDR1 is MDHEN and CDR2 is SYDVKM in the germline V gene. Trimming cost V 3 bases and J 6 bases; bases outside gene matches: 10. The CDR3 spans 16 residues. The CDR3 DNA reads as TGTGCCAGCAGTTTGGAACTCAGGGGGCGACGTCAGCCCCAGCATTTT. Protein: CASSLELRGRRQPQHF.

This chain connects TRBV19 to TRBJ2-1; 11 bases align to TRBD2. Germline trimming cut 1 base from V and 9 bases from J; bases unmatched to any gene: 2. This CDR3 spans 14 amino acids. Germline V gene data show CDR1 as LNHDA and CDR2 as SQIVND (reference sequence). CDR3 in DNA: TGTGCCAGTAGTATAGGACTAGCGGGACGTGAGCAGTTCTTC. It specifies CASSIGLAGREQFF.

V usage is TRBV5-5 and J usage is TRBJ2-3; 7 nucleotides agree with TRBD1. Germline V gene data show CDR1 as SGHKS and CDR2 as YYEKEE (reference sequence). J gave up 2 bases and V 3 bases, and 3 bases lay outside the gene matches. The CDR3 consists of 14 residues. DNA of the CDR3: TGTGCCAGCAGCTGGGGACAGCTCACAGATACGCAGTATTTT. Protein: CASSWGQLTDTQYF.

The chain is built from TRBV6-5 and TRBJ2-7; 10 positions agree with TRBD2. The length of the CDR3 is 15 residues. V was clipped by 0 bases and J by 4 bases; unmatched bases: 3. Germline V gives CDR1 MNHEY, CDR2 SVGAGI. DNA of the CDR3: TGTGCCAGCAGTTACTCGGCTAGCGGGGGATACGAGCAGTACTTC. Translated: CASSYSASGGYEQYF.

The CDR3: CASSLDLAGYNEQFF. In DNA form, the CDR3 reads TGTGCCAGCAGCTTAGATCTAGCGGGGTACAATGAGCAGTTCTTC. The chain links TRBV7-9 to TRBJ2-1, with TRBD2 identical over 9 bases. The CDR3 length is 15 residues. The germline V gene has CDR1 SEHNR and CDR2 FQNEAQ (reference sequence). V lost 1 base, J lost 4 bases, and 2 bases stayed unmatched.

This sequence joins TRBV5-5 and TRBJ2-1; TRBD1 agrees at 7 bases. Germline trimming cut 7 bases from V and 4 bases from J; bases unmatched to any gene: 14. The CDR3 extends over 16 amino acids. Germline CDR1 reads SGHKS; CDR2 reads YYEKEE (reference sequence). The CDR3 DNA sequence: TGTGCCAGCTATAACCATCACAGGGGATCATACAATGAGCAGTTCTTC. The encoded protein is CASYNHHRGSYNEQFF.

This clone was seen a handful of times. Distinct nucleotide sequences in the sample also encode this CDR3. The gene calls are TRBV3-1 (or the pseudogene TRBV3-2) and TRBJ1-1, with a tentative D call TRBD1 (5 bases). The CDR3 has 9 amino acids. In germline, CDR1 is LGHDT, CDR2 YNNKEL (reference sequence). V dropped 11 bases and J dropped 11 bases, with 12 bases sitting between them. The CDR3 loop reads CAAGRPAFF. The CDR3 DNA follows: TGTGCCGCGGGACGGCCGGCTTTCTTT.

The V call is TRBV11-3, the J call TRBJ2-3; a weak D match, TRBD1 (5 bases). Trimming left V 4 bases short and J 3 bases short, with 11 bases between. CDR1 is SGHNT, CDR2 YENEEA, per germline. The CDR3 is 14 residues long. CDR3 sequence reads: CASSSGSVTDTQYF. CDR3 DNA sequence: TGTGCCAGCAGCTCAGGGTCGGTGACAGATACGCAGTATTTT.

This clone was observed once. The J gene is TRBJ2-7, the V gene TRBV30, with D perhaps given as TRBD1 or TRBD2 (5 bases each). The CDR3 consists of 11 residues. Trimming pared 7 bases from V and 5 bases from J, leaving 12 bases between. From germline, CDR1 is GTSNPN and CDR2 SVGIG (reference sequence). CDR3 nucleotides: TGTGCCTTGTCTGGGGACCACGAGCAGTACTTC. Its translation: CALSGDHEQYF. The full variable domain, with the rest looked up from reference TRBV30 and TRBJ2-7, is SQTIHQWPATLVQPVGSPLSLECTVEGTSNPNLYWYRQAAGRGLQLLFYSVGIGQISSEVPQNLSASRPQDRQFILSSKKLLLSDSGFYLCALSGDHEQYFGPGTRLTVT.

The CDR3 sequence is CASSQVAGRNEQYF. The CDR3 nucleotides are TGTGCCAGCAGTCAAGTAGCGGGAAGGAACGAGCAGTACTTC. The chain carries TRBV6-5 and TRBJ2-7; 8 positions match TRBD2. Trimming at V came to 5 bases and at J to 5 bases, leaving 8 bases not matched to a gene. This CDR3 spans 14 amino acids. Germline CDR1 MNHEY, CDR2 SVGAGI.

This clone was detected only once. The chain is built from TRBV19 and TRBJ2-5; TRBD2 matches at 12 bases. The CDR3 loop spans 16 amino acids. Per the germline V gene, CDR1 is LNHDA and CDR2 is SQIVND (reference sequence). V was pared by 3 bases and J by 4 bases, with 6 bases of the junction left unmatched. CDR3 amino acids: CASSIQLAGGSETQYF. The CDR3 DNA reads TGTGCCAGTAGTATTCAACTAGCGGGAGGATCAGAGACCCAGTACTTC.

The chain links TRBV21-1 to TRBJ2-2; the table calls TRBD1, which could not be checked here. TRBV21-1 is labeled a pseudogene. The CDR3 is 13 residues long. CDR3 region: CASVSGGPGELFF. Here the CDR3 DNA reads TGTGCCAGCGTCTCAGGGGGACCCGGGGAGCTGTTTTTT.

The chain employs TRBV5-6 and TRBJ1-2; 7 positions agree with TRBD1. CDR3 length: 15 amino acids. The germline V gene has CDR1 SGHDT and CDR2 YYEEEE. Trimming removed 4 bases from V and 3 bases from J; junction bases left unmatched: 9. In nucleotides, the CDR3 is TGTGCCAGCAGCCCCCAGGGGGGCGAGGACTATGGCTACACCTTC. This translates into CASSPQGGEDYGYTF.

The rearrangement uses TRBV10-3 and TRBJ2-7, with a possible D match to TRBD1 (5 bases). The CDR3 length is 14 residues. The V end lost 4 bases, the J end lost 3 bases, and 13 bases lay between the germline ends. Per the germline V gene, CDR1 is ENHRY and CDR2 is SYGVKD. The CDR3 coding sequence is TGTGCCATCAGTGGACCTAGGACATTCTACGAGCAGTACTTC. This codes for CAISGPRTFYEQYF.

This clone was seen more than once but under ten times. The chain is built from TRBV7-2 and TRBJ2-7; 7 bases fit TRBD1. This CDR3 is built from 15 residues. V lost 6 bases to trimming and J lost 3 bases; unmatched junction nucleotides: 11. Germline V CDR1 and CDR2: SGHTA, FQGNSA. CDR3 coding DNA: TGTGCCAGCAGACGAGACAGGGTCTCAAACTACGAGCAGTACTTC. This gives the protein CASRRDRVSNYEQYF.

The chain uses TRBV29-1 and TRBJ2-7; 12 bases map to TRBD2. Germline V gives CDR1 SQVTM, CDR2 ANQGSEA. With V trimmed by 8 bases and J by 3 bases, 8 bases remained unmatched. The CDR3 loop spans 14 amino acids. CDR3: CSTRLAGDVYEQYF. In nucleotides, the CDR3 is TGCAGCACCCGACTAGCGGGAGATGTCTACGAGCAGTACTTC.

The V gene is TRBV4-3, the J gene TRBJ2-3; 9 bases fit TRBD2. Germline assignment: CDR1 LGHNA and CDR2 YSLEER. Trimming removed 3 bases from V and 5 bases from J; junction bases left unmatched: 6. The CDR3 covers 15 residues. The CDR3 spells CASSQLAGAVDTQYF. CDR3 nucleotide sequence: TGCGCCAGCAGCCAGTTAGCGGGAGCGGTAGATACGCAGTATTTT.

V gene TRBV2 combines with J gene TRBJ1-4; a weak D match, TRBD1 (5 bases). Germline V gene data show CDR1 as SNHLY and CDR2 as FYNNEI. The V gene lost 6 bases and the J gene lost 5 bases, with 13 bases spanning the gap. This CDR3 is built from 14 residues. This CDR3 is CASSLDSANEKLFF. Written as DNA, the CDR3 is TGTGCCAGCAGCCTTGACAGCGCGAATGAAAAACTGTTTTTT.

The CDR3 here is CASSLPSRPSGYTF. CDR3 nucleotide sequence: TGTGCCAGCAGCCTACCAAGCCGTCCTTCTGGCTACACCTTC. V and J are TRBV5-6 and TRBJ1-2, with unresolved D. The CDR3 spans 14 residues. The germline V gene encodes CDR1 SGHDT and CDR2 YYEEEE. The ends were cut back, 4 bases at V and 7 bases at J, with 17 bases in the middle.

The chain combines TRBV2 with TRBJ2-5, with D possibly TRBD1 on 5 matching bases. The CDR3 covers 12 residues. Germline V gene sequence: CDR1 SNHLY, CDR2 FYNNEI. The V and J ends lost 6 bases and 10 bases respectively, with 15 bases between them. The CDR3 region is CASSPIVGVQYF. The CDR3 nucleotides are TGTGCCAGCAGCCCGATCGTAGGGGTCCAGTACTTC.

The V call is TRBV4-1, the J call TRBJ1-3; D might be TRBD1 (5 bases). Germline-derived CDR1 and CDR2 are MGHRA and YSYEKL. This CDR3 region has 15 residues. Trimming took 1 base from V and 2 from J, leaving 9 bases between them. CDR3 in amino acids: CASSQAGMTGNTIYF. DNA of the CDR3: TGCGCCAGCAGCCAAGCAGGGATGACTGGAAACACCATATATTTT.

J is TRBJ2-1 and V is TRBV6-6; 7 bases agree with TRBD2. CDR3 length: 13 residues. Germline V gene sequence: CDR1 MNHNY, CDR2 SVGAGI (reference sequence). V gave up 2 bases and J gave up 9 bases; unmatched junction bases: 4. Written as DNA, the CDR3 is TGTGCCAGCAGTTACAGCGGGGAGATTGAGCAGTTCTTC. Protein: CASSYSGEIEQFF.

This chain joins TRBV5-1 and TRBJ2-5; 10 bases fit TRBD2. The CDR3 consists of 20 residues. V lost 5 bases, J lost 4 bases, and 23 bases stayed unmatched. CDR1 is SGHRS, CDR2 YFSETQ, per germline. The CDR3 bases are TGCGCCAGCAGTTCCCGTAGTGGCTGGACTAGCGGCGCCCTGGGAGAGACCCAGTACTTC. Protein sequence: CASSSRSGWTSGALGETQYF. Filled out from reference TRBV5-1 and TRBJ2-5, the complete variable domain reads KAGVTQTPRYLIKTRGQQVTLSCSPISGHRSVSWYQQTPGQGLQFLFEYFSETQRNKGNFPGRFSGRQFSNSRSEMNVSTLELGDSALYLCASSSRSGWTSGALGETQYFGPGTRLLVL.